These T cell receptor beta chains were read from a single sample in a study of blood T cell repertoires in COVID-19. Method: immunoSEQ multiplex PCR; TCRdb's copy keeps in-frame clones and lacks some. The table lists 170,000 or so clones, around 85% of them singletons, with 6.2% in the top ten. Sequencing was done on a sample of PBMCs or T cells enriched from blood (not recorded which). All receptors come from a man aged 35 to 55 who had recovered from COVID-19. Both conserved end residues are part of each CDR3. The D gene is left open where the match is weak. Clone sizes are given selectively: once, few, many, or a class where the clone is expanded.

clone size	J gene	V gene	D gene	CDR3 DNA	CDR3 protein
NA	TRBJ1-2	TRBV19	NA	TGTGCCAGTAGTTACTCTAACTTCTATGGCTACACCTTC	CASSYSNFYGYTF
NA	TRBJ2-2	TRBV5-1	NA	TGCGCCAGCAGCTTGGAAGGGAGCTGGGAGCTGTTTTTT	CASSLEGSWELFF
NA	TRBJ1-5	TRBV6-5	NA	TGTGCCAGCTCGAGGGTCGGGAGCAATCAGCCCCAGCATTTT	CASSRVGSNQPQHF
NA	TRBJ2-3	TRBV5-1	TRBD2	TGCGCCAGCAGCCTGGGACTAGCGGGAGCGGATACGCAGTATTTT	CASSLGLAGADTQYF
NA	TRBJ2-7	TRBV15	NA	TGTGCCACCAGCACGGACAGTCTCTACGAGCAGTACTTC	CATSTDSLYEQYF
NA	TRBJ2-2	TRBV28	TRBD2	TGTGCCAGCAGTTTTCTGCGGGAGGTAACCGGGGAGCTGTTTTTT	CASSFLREVTGELFF
few	TRBJ1-6	TRBV2	TRBD1	TGTGCCAGCAGTGGGACAGGGGGAAATTCACCCCTCCACTTT	CASSGTGGNSPLHF
NA	TRBJ2-7	TRBV5-4	NA	TGTGCCAGCAGCTTGGCCGGGACATACCGCTACGAGCAGTACTTC	CASSLAGTYRYEQYF
once	TRBJ1-3	TRBV5-1	NA	TGCGCCAGCAGCTCAGGAAACACCATATATTTT	CASSSGNTIYF
once	TRBJ1-2	TRBV6-5	NA	TGTGCCAGCAGTTTAGGGGGCTATGGCTACACCTTC	CASSLGGYGYTF
NA	TRBJ2-7	TRBV4-1	TRBD2	TGCGCCAGCAGCCAAGATCGGCAGCGGGGATCCTACGAGCAGTACTTC	CASSQDRQRGSYEQYF
NA	TRBJ2-3	TRBV30	TRBD1	TGTGCCTGGAGTTCAGGGACAGCCGGTACCACAGATACGCAGTATTTT	CAWSSGTAGTTDTQYF
NA	TRBJ1-1	TRBV9	NA	TGTGCCAGCAGCGTAGTTCCCTCGAACACTGAAGCTTTCTTT	CASSVVPSNTEAFF
NA	TRBJ1-1	TRBV18	TRBD1	TGTGCCAGCTCACCACCGACAGGGTGGGATGAAGCTTTCTTT	CASSPPTGWDEAFF
NA	TRBJ1-1	TRBV5-4	NA	TGTGCCAGCAGCGAACAGGGCTTCATCGGAAACACTGAAGCTTTCTTT	CASSEQGFIGNTEAFF
NA	TRBJ2-3	TRBV12-3/TRBV12-4	NA	TGTGCCAGCAGCCAGACAGATACGCAGTATTTT	CASSQTDTQYF
NA	TRBJ1-5	TRBV19	NA	TGTGCCAGTAGCAGGGAGGGTGGACAGCCCCAGCATTTT	CASSREGGQPQHF
NA	TRBJ2-7	TRBV19	TRBD1	TGTGCCAGTAGATCGAGGGGGCAGACCTACGAGCAGTACTTC	CASRSRGQTYEQYF
few	TRBJ1-2	TRBV19	TRBD1	TGTGCCAGTAGTATCACGGGACAGGGGCCGTCTGGCTACACCTTC	CASSITGQGPSGYTF
NA	TRBJ2-1	TRBV11-2	TRBD2	TGTGCCAGCAACCTCCGGAGGGCTAGCGGGGGGAAGCAGTTCTTC	CASNLRRASGGKQFF
NA	TRBJ1-4	TRBV9	NA	TGTGCCAGCAGCATTGACAGCACTAATGAAAAACTGTTTTTT	CASSIDSTNEKLFF
NA	TRBJ2-1	TRBV25-1	NA	TGTGCCAGCAGTGAAGGGGCCATCCGCCTTTATGAGCAGTTCTTC	CASSEGAIRLYEQFF
few	TRBJ1-2	TRBV29-1	TRBD1	TGCAGCGTTCCGGGACAGGGCCCACATGGCTACACCTTC	CSVPGQGPHGYTF
NA	TRBJ1-1	TRBV5-1	NA	TGCGCCAGCAGCTTGGCCGGAAGCAGAGCAGGGATCTTCAACGGGTCCACTGAAGCTTTCTTT	CASSLAGSRAGIFNGSTEAFF
NA	TRBJ2-5	TRBV7-3	NA	TGTGCCAGCAGCCAGGGGAGGGAAGAGACCCAGTACTTC	CASSQGREETQYF
NA	TRBJ1-1	TRBV5-1	TRBD1	TGCGCCAGCAGCGGAACGGACAGGGGATCTTTCTTT	CASSGTDRGSFF
once	TRBJ1-5	TRBV15	NA	TGTGCCACCAGCAGAGATCGGGGAGGGTTCCAGCCCCAGCATTTT	CATSRDRGGFQPQHF
NA	TRBJ2-1	TRBV5-1	NA	TGCGCCAGCAGCTTGGACAGGAACAATGAGCAGTTCTTC	CASSLDRNNEQFF
NA	TRBJ1-1	TRBV19	NA	TGTGCCAGTAGTATAGAGCGAGGGGGTGAAGCTTTCTTT	CASSIERGGEAFF
NA	TRBJ2-7	TRBV14	TRBD2	TGTGCCAGCAGCCTGGACCACCGGGGACTAGCGGGACGTATGTACTTC	CASSLDHRGLAGRMYF
NA	TRBJ2-3	TRBV19	NA	TGTGCCAGTAGAAACCGCGGAGGCACAGATACGCAGTATTTT	CASRNRGGTDTQYF